This entry features one TCR beta chain sequence. Its antigen is unknown. This sample is drawn from a study of shared clonotypes between healthy human individuals. Overall study findings and caveats: Larger estimated richness was generally seen in naive subsets than in memory subsets. Researchers sampled blood only, noting tissue repertoires likely differ. Rarefaction showed that sequencing of sorted subsets was incomplete (despite large depth).

The V end was cut by 2 bases, the J end by 10 bases, with 9 bases between. The V gene's germline CDR1 is DFQATT and CDR2 SNEGSKA (reference sequence). CDR3 length: 11 residues. Clones were read by immunoSEQ multiplex PCR, and TCRdb kept only the in-frame ones, dropping some. The repertoire consists of some 690,000 clones, with 90% occurring once and the leading ten covering 34%. The source of this sequence is a man younger than 30 in good health. Some clones in this sample may be carry-over from other donors' samples. Sequences were obtained from memory CD8+ T cells from PBMCs. Regarding subset: CD45RO+ cells pooled with CCR7-negative TemRA cells. The gene calls are TRBV20-1 and TRBJ2-1, with D perhaps TRBD2 (5 bases). CDR3 nucleotide sequence: TGCAGTGCTAGACGGGGTTCCGAGCAGTTCTTC. It specifies CSARRGSEQFF.